Below, 30 T cell receptor beta chains from the same sample are listed, as sequenced in a study of a mutant IDH1 vaccine in newly diagnosed glioma. Time point noted: baseline, week 1 (first vaccination visit). Treatment noted: pre-vaccination baseline after standard-of-care therapy. The assay was immunoSEQ multiplex PCR, and TCRdb's table has in-frame clones only and misses some. The sample carries 60,000 to 85,000 clones, around 79% recorded once. Sequencing was performed on PBMCs, taken from a glioma patient treated with radiotherapy, temozolomide or both. These receptors were collected from a man aged 45-60 years with glioma.

This clone was counted only a few times. This chain connects TRBV15 to TRBJ1-6; the D gene is possibly TRBD1 (5 bases). The CDR3 length is 15 residues. The germline gives CDR1 LNHNV, CDR2 YYDKDF (reference sequence). The germline V and J ends were trimmed by 2 bases and 7 bases, with 12 bases remaining between them. The CDR3 spells CATSRYRDGNSPLHF. As DNA, the CDR3 is TGTGCCACCAGCAGATACCGGGACGGGAATTCACCCCTCCACTTT.

This clone was observed a few times. The chain couples TRBV28 to TRBJ2-7; TRBD2 is a possible D gene (5 bases). CDR3 length: 12 residues. Trimming took 1 base from V and 6 from J, leaving 7 bases between them. The V gene's germline CDR1 is MDHEN and CDR2 SYDVKM. DNA for the CDR3: TGTGCCAGCAGTTTATTACGGGGCGAGCAGTACTTC. Its protein product is CASSLLRGEQYF.

The gene calls are TRBV6-6 and TRBJ2-2, with 8 bases aligning to TRBD1. This CDR3 is built from 16 residues. J gave up 6 bases and V 6 bases, and 12 bases lay outside the gene matches. Germline-derived CDR1 and CDR2 are MNHNY and SVGAGI (reference sequence). Written as DNA, the CDR3 is TGTGCCAGCAGGCCCCAGGGGGCGCATCATCCCGGGGAGCTGTTTTTT. Amino acids: CASRPQGAHHPGELFF.

The chain joins TRBV29-1 to TRBJ1-1, with D unclear. The germline V gene encodes CDR1 SQVTM and CDR2 ANQGSEA. The CDR3 runs to 12 residues. Trimming cost V 7 bases and J 0 bases, with 9 bases left between them. The DNA for the CDR3 is TGCAGCGGGCGGAACGTGAACACTGAAGCTTTCTTT. The encoded protein is CSGRNVNTEAFF.

V usage is TRBV7-6 and J usage is TRBJ1-1; D gene unclear. CDR3 length: 13 residues. Germline CDR1 is SGHVS and CDR2 is FNYEAQ. With 2 bases removed from V and 5 bases from J, the gap between germline ends came to 9 bases. In nucleotides, the CDR3 is TGTGCCAGCAGCTTACTACAAGGGACTGAAGCTTTCTTT. Translating gives CASSLLQGTEAFF.

The chain links TRBV7-2 to TRBJ2-7; the D gene is possibly TRBD1 (6 bases). This CDR3 is 15 amino acids long. Trimming shortened V by 5 bases and J by 0 bases, and 14 bases separated the two germline ends. Germline V gives CDR1 SGHTA, CDR2 FQGNSA. The CDR3 sequence: CASSGDRLSSYEQYF. The CDR3 DNA is TGTGCCAGCAGCGGAGACAGGCTGAGCTCCTACGAGCAGTACTTC.

By share of the sample, this clone is medium-sized. V usage is TRBV10-1 and J usage is TRBJ1-1; D gene ambiguous. Per the germline V gene, CDR1 is WNHNN and CDR2 is SYGVQD (reference sequence). V lost 10 bases, J lost 0 bases, and 9 bases lay in between. This CDR3 spans 12 amino acids. As DNA, the CDR3 is TGCGCCATTGAAAATGTGAACACTGAAGCTTTCTTT. It encodes CAIENVNTEAFF.

The CDR3 region is CASSSPPGHNEQFF. The CDR3 coding sequence is TGTGCCAGCAGCTCCCCCCCCGGACACAATGAGCAGTTCTTC. The chain has TRBV7-2 and TRBJ2-1, with D unresolved. Germline CDR1 is SGHTA and CDR2 is FQGNSA. V gave up 4 bases and J gave up 5 bases, with 12 bases separating them. The CDR3 totals 14 residues.

Here the CDR3 DNA reads TGTGCCAGCAGCTTGGTCGGAGGGCTAGCTTTCTTT. This gives the protein CASSLVGGLAFF. The chain is built from TRBV5-5 and TRBJ1-1; D call uncertain. This CDR3 spans 12 amino acids. Trimming took 0 bases from V and 10 from J, leaving 10 bases between them. Germline lookup yields CDR1 SGHKS and CDR2 YYEKEE (reference sequence). The full variable domain, completed using reference TRBV5-5 and TRBJ1-1, is DAGVTQSPTHLIKTRGQQVTLRCSPISGHKSVSWYQQVLGQGPQFIFQYYEKEERGRGNFPDRFSARQFPNYSSELNVNALLLGDSALYLCASSLVGGLAFFGQGTRLTVV.

In this sample, this clone turned up once. The genes are TRBV7-2 and TRBJ1-5; 7 bases fit TRBD1. This CDR3 has 16 amino acids. Germline CDR1 reads SGHTA; CDR2 reads FQGNSA. V lost 1 base and J lost 1; bases outside the gene matches: 4. The CDR3 loop is CASSLGQGVSNQPQHF. CDR3 in DNA: TGTGCCAGCAGCTTAGGACAGGGAGTGAGCAATCAGCCCCAGCATTTT.

The chain is built from TRBV20-1 and TRBJ1-4; D not resolved. The CDR3 is 11 amino acids. The germline V and J ends were trimmed by 5 bases and 10 bases, with 11 bases remaining between them. The V gene's germline CDR1 is DFQATT and CDR2 SNEGSKA (reference sequence). CDR3 residues: CSAFKGVKLFF. For the CDR3, the DNA is TGCAGTGCTTTTAAGGGTGTAAAACTGTTTTTT.

The chain combines TRBV6-1 with TRBJ1-5, with 7 nucleotides matching TRBD1. J gave up 4 bases and V 5 bases, and 5 bases lay outside the gene matches. Germline V gene data show CDR1 as MNHNS and CDR2 as SASEGT. The CDR3 is made up of 14 amino acids. The CDR3 here is CASSTGDWNQPQHF. The CDR3 DNA reads as TGTGCCAGCAGTACAGGGGACTGGAATCAGCCCCAGCATTTT.

The J gene is TRBJ1-3, the V gene TRBV19; D is ambiguous. The CDR3 spans 16 residues. Germline values: CDR1 LNHDA, CDR2 SQIVND (reference sequence). Between the trimmed V and J ends, which lost 7 bases and 0 bases, there was a span of 16 bases. The CDR3 reads CASTLSAINSGNTIYF. The CDR3 DNA follows: TGTGCCAGTACCCTCTCGGCTATAAACTCTGGAAACACCATATATTTT.

The chain couples TRBV11-2 to TRBJ1-5; no clear D gene. Germline lookup yields CDR1 SGHAT and CDR2 FQNNGV. The CDR3 is 17 residues long. V lost 2 bases and J 0 bases, leaving 14 bases between the germline ends. The CDR3 reads CASSLNTGEDSNQPQHF. CDR3 coding DNA: TGTGCCAGCAGCTTAAATACCGGGGAGGATAGCAATCAGCCCCAGCATTTT.

J is TRBJ2-7 and V is TRBV18, with 7 nucleotides matching TRBD2. CDR3 length: 15 amino acids. The germline gives CDR1 KGHSH, CDR2 LQKENI. Trimming cost V 3 bases and J 0 bases; bases outside gene matches: 5. The DNA for the CDR3 is TGTGCCAGCTCACCTGGGGACTATGACTCCTACGAGCAGTACTTC. As protein: CASSPGDYDSYEQYF.

The CDR3 coding sequence is TGTGCCAGTAAAGTGGAGGGGGCGCGAGATGGCTACACCTTC. Translated, it gives CASKVEGARDGYTF. The gene calls are TRBV19 and TRBJ1-2, with TRBD1 matching 7 bases. The CDR3 has 14 residues. The ends lost 7 bases at V and 6 bases at J; junction bases unmatched: 11. Germline-derived CDR1 and CDR2 are LNHDA and SQIVND (reference sequence).

This chain links TRBV5-1 with TRBJ1-2, with D possibly being TRBD1 (6 bases). Germline assignment: CDR1 SGHRS and CDR2 YFSETQ. The CDR3 is 14 amino acids. V was clipped by 2 bases and J by 8 bases, with 16 bases between them. CDR3 DNA: TGCGCCAGCAGCTTTGGACAGTCTGTTCCGGGCTACACCTTC. Translated, it gives CASSFGQSVPGYTF.

The rearrangement joins TRBV5-4 to TRBJ1-4; weak D call: TRBD1 (5 bases). V was clipped by 0 bases and J by 7 bases, with 13 bases between them. Germline CDR1 is SGHNT and CDR2 is YYREEE (reference sequence). This CDR3 region has 15 residues. CDR3 coding DNA: TGTGCCAGCAGCTTGGCCCCAGGGAGGAGTGAAAAACTGTTTTTT. It codes for CASSLAPGRSEKLFF. Variable domain in full (rest from reference TRBV5-4 and TRBJ1-4): ETGVTQSPTHLIKTRGQQVTLRCSSQSGHNTVSWYQQALGQGPQFIFQYYREEENGRGNFPPRFSGLQFPNYSSELNVNALELDDSALYLCASSLAPGRSEKLFFGSGTQLSVL.

The CDR3 coding sequence is TGTGCCACCGGCCCAGGGGGCCGAAGGGGCTACACCTTC. Its translation is CATGPGGRRGYTF. The chain uses TRBV15 and TRBJ1-2, with 8 bases fitting TRBD1. This CDR3 contains 13 residues. Looked up from germline, CDR1 is LNHNV and CDR2 is YYDKDF (reference sequence). With V trimmed by 8 bases and J by 8 bases, 10 bases remained unmatched.

The chain recombines TRBV5-4 with TRBJ2-3; D possibly corresponds to TRBD2 (5 bases). The CDR3 runs to 14 residues. The V end was cut by 2 bases, the J end by 11 bases, with 18 bases between. Germline CDR1 reads SGHNT; CDR2 reads YYREEE (reference sequence). The CDR3 loop is CASSFWRSGSGQYF. CDR3 coding DNA: TGTGCCAGCAGCTTTTGGAGGTCGGGGAGTGGGCAGTATTTT.

V and J are TRBV5-4 and TRBJ2-3; 7 bases match TRBD2. This CDR3 has 13 residues. The J segment lost 3 bases and the V segment lost 3 bases, leaving 1 base of the junction unmatched. CDR1 and CDR2 from the germline V gene are SGHNT and YYREEE (reference sequence). The CDR3 spells CASSSSGTDTQYF. The CDR3 bases are TGTGCCAGCAGCTCTAGCGGTACAGATACGCAGTATTTT.

The chain couples TRBV11-2 to TRBJ1-5; 10 bases line up with TRBD1. This CDR3 is 15 amino acids long. The V gene end was trimmed by 6 bases and the J gene end by 5 bases; junction bases not matched to a gene: 7. The germline V gene encodes CDR1 SGHAT and CDR2 FQNNGV. CDR3 nucleotides: TGTGCCAGCAGTTCCGGGACAGGGGCTCATCAGCCCCAGCATTTT. Translating gives CASSSGTGAHQPQHF.

The V gene is TRBV4-3, the J gene TRBJ2-3; 8 nucleotides align to TRBD2. The CDR3 is 15 amino acids. Germline loops: CDR1 LGHNA, CDR2 YSLEER. V lost 0 bases, J lost 4 bases, and 3 bases stayed unmatched. DNA of the CDR3: TGCGCCAGCAGCCAAGATAGCGGGGTGGCAGATACGCAGTATTTT. Residues: CASSQDSGVADTQYF.

This rearrangement joins TRBV4-1 to TRBJ2-1; 7 bases line up with TRBD1. The CDR3 contains 14 residues. Unmatched junction bases numbered 8, after V lost 3 bases and J lost 9 bases. The germline gives CDR1 MGHRA, CDR2 YSYEKL. The CDR3 sequence is CASSHPGQLLEQFF. CDR3 DNA: TGCGCCAGCAGCCACCCGGGACAGTTGCTTGAGCAGTTCTTC.

The genes are TRBV7-2 and TRBJ2-3; no reliable D call. Trimming left V 2 bases short and J 2 bases short, with 5 bases between. The CDR3 is made up of 13 amino acids. Germline lookup yields CDR1 SGHTA and CDR2 FQGNSA. DNA of the CDR3: TGTGCCAGCAGCTTACCGCCCACAGATACGCAGTATTTT. Its translation is CASSLPPTDTQYF.

The chain joins TRBV2 to TRBJ2-1, with TRBD2 matching 16 bases. This CDR3 has 15 residues. CDR1 and CDR2 from the germline V gene are SNHLY and FYNNEI. V was clipped by 6 bases and J by 12 bases; unmatched bases: 8. The CDR3 DNA sequence: TGTGCCAGCAGATGGGGGGGACTAGCGGGGGGGCTGCAGTTCTTC. Its protein is CASRWGGLAGGLQFF. Looking up the rest from reference TRBV2 and TRBJ2-1 gives the full variable domain: EPEVTQTPSHQVTQMGQEVILRCVPISNHLYFYWYRQILGQKVEFLVSFYNNEISEKSEIFDDQFSVERPDGSNFTLKIRSTKLEDSAMYFCASRWGGLAGGLQFFGPGTRLTVL.

This clone was seen only a few times. The chain uses TRBV5-6 and TRBJ1-1, with D unclear. V dropped 2 bases and J dropped 2 bases, with 4 bases sitting between them. The CDR3 is 12 residues long. The germline V gene encodes CDR1 SGHDT and CDR2 YYEEEE. The DNA for the CDR3 is TGTGCCAGCAGCTTTCTTAACACTGAAGCTTTCTTT. Protein product: CASSFLNTEAFF.

The rearrangement links TRBV30 to TRBJ1-2; possibly TRBD1 for D (5 bases). Germline-derived CDR1 and CDR2 are GTSNPN and SVGIG (reference sequence). This CDR3 is 14 amino acids long. Trimming stripped 0 bases from V and 8 bases from J, with 16 bases between. For the CDR3, the DNA is TGTGCCTGGAGTGTGCAGGGAGGTCGCGGGGGCTACACCTTC. Translated, it gives CAWSVQGGRGGYTF.

The rearrangement uses TRBV30 and TRBJ2-1; D unresolved. V was cut by 4 bases and J by 4 bases, with 5 bases left in between. This CDR3 region has 11 residues. Germline CDR1 reads GTSNPN; CDR2 reads SVGIG (reference sequence). In nucleotides, the CDR3 is TGTGCCTGGATGTATTACAATGAGCAGTTCTTC. Encoded protein: CAWMYYNEQFF.

This clone was observed a single time. J is TRBJ2-3 and V is TRBV6-5; D is unclear. The CDR3 is made up of 12 amino acids. V lost 2 bases to trimming and J lost 7 bases, with 7 bases between them. Germline V gene data show CDR1 as MNHEY and CDR2 as SVGAGI. CDR3 coding DNA: TGTGCCAGCAGTTACCCCGGCCATACGCAGTATTTT. Translation gives CASSYPGHTQYF.